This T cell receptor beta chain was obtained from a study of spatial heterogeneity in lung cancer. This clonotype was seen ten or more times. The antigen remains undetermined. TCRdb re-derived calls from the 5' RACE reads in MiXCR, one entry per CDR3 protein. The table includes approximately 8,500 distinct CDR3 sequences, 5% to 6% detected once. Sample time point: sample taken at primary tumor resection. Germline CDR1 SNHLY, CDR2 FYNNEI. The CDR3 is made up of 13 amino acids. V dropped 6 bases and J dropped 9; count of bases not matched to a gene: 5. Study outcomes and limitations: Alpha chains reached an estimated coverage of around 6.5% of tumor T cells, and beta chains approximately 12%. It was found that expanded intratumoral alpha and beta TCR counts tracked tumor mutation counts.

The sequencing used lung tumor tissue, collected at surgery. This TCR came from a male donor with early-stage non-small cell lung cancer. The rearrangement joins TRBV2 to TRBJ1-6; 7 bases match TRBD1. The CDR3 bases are TGTGCCAGCAGAACAGGGGAAGCTTCACCCCTCCACTTT. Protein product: CASRTGEASPLHF. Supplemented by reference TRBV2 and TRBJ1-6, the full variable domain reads EPEVTQTPSHQVTQMGQEVILRCVPISNHLYFYWYRQILGQKVEFLVSFYNNEISEKSEIFDDQFSVERPDGSNFTLKIRSTKLEDSAMYFCASRTGEASPLHFGNGTRLTVT.